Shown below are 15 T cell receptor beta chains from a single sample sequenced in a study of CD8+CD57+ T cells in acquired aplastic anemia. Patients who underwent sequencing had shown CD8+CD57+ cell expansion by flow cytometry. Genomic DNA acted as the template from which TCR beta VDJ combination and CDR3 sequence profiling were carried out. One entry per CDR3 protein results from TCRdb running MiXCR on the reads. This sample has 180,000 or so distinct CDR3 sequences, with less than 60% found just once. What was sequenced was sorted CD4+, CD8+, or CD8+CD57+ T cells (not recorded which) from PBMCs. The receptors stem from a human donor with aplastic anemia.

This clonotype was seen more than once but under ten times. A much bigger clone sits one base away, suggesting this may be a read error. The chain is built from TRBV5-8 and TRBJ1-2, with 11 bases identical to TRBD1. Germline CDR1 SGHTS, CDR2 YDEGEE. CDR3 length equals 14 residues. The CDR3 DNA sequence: TGTGCCAGCAGCCTGGGACAGGGGGGACAAGGCTTCACCTTC. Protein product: CASSLGQGGQGFTF.

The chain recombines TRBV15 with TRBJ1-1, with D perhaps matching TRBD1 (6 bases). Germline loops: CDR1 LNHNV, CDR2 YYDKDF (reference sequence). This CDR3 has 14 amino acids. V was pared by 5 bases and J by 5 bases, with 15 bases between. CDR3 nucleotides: TGTGCCACCAGCCCCGGGACATCGGGGACTGAAGCTTTCTTT. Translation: CATSPGTSGTEAFF.

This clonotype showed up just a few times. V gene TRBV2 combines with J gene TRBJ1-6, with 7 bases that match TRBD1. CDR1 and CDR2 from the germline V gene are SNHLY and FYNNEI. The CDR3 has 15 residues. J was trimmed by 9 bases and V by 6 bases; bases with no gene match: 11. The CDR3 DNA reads TGTGCCAGCAGATGGGACAGTTCGGTGGGTTCACCCCTCCACTTT. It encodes CASRWDSSVGSPLHF.

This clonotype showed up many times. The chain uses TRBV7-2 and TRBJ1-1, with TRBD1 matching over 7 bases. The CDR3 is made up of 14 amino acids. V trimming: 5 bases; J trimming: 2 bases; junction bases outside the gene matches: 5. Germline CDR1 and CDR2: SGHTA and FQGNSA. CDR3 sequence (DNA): TGTGCCAGCAGCCGGGACAGCCGAAACACTGAAGCTTTCTTT. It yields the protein CASSRDSRNTEAFF.

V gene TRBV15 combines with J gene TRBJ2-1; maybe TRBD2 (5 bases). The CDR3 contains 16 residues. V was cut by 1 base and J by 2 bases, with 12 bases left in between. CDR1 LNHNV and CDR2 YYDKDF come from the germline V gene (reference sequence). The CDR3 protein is CATSRVSGKAYNEQFF. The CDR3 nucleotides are TGTGCCACCAGCAGAGTGTCGGGGAAGGCCTACAATGAGCAGTTCTTC.

The CDR3 bases are TGCAGTGCCAGCAGCTTAGCGGCGGGAGGGCCATTCGAGCAGTACTTC. It codes for CSASSLAAGGPFEQYF. The chain employs TRBV20-1 and TRBJ2-7; TRBD2 agrees at 9 bases. The CDR3 length is 16 residues. Unmatched junction bases numbered 18, after V lost 6 bases and J lost 6 bases. In germline, CDR1 is DFQATT, CDR2 SNEGSKA (reference sequence).

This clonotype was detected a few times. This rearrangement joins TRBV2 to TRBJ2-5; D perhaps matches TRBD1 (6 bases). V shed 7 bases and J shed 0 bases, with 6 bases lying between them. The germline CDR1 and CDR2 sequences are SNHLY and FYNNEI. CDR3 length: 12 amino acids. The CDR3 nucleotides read TGTGCCAGCAAGGGGGACCAAGAGACCCAGTACTTC. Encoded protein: CASKGDQETQYF.

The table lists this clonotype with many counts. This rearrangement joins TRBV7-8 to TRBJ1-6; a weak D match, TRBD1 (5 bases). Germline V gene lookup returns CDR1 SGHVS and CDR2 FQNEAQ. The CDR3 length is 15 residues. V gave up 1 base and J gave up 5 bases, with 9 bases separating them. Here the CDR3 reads CASSLGQGNNSPLHF. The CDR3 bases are TGTGCCAGCAGCTTAGGCCAGGGTAATAATTCACCCCTCCACTTT.

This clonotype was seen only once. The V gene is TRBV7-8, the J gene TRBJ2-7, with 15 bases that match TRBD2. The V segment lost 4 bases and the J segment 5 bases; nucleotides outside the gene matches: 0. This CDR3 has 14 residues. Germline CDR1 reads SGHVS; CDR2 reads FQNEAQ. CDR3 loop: CASSWTSGGDEQYF. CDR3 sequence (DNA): TGTGCCAGCAGCTGGACTAGCGGGGGGGACGAGCAGTACTTC.

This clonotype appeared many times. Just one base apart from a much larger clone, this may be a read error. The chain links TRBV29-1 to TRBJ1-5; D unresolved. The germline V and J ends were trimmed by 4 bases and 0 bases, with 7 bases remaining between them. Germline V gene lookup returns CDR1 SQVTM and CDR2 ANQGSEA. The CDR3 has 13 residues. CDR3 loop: CSVARNSNQPQHF. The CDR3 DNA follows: TGCAGCGTTGCACGGAATAGCAATCAGCCCCAGCATTTT. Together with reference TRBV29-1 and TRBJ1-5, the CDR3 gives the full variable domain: SAVISQKPSRDICQRGTSLTIQCQVDSQVTMMFWYRQQPGQSLTLIATANQGSEATYESGFVIDKFPISRPNLTFSTLTVSNMSPEDSSIYLCSVARNSNQPQHFGDGTRLSIL.

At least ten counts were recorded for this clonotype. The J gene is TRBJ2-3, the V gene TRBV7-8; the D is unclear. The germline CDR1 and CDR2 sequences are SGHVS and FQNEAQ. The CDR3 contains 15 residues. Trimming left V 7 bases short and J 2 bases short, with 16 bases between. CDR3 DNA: TGTGCCAGCAACCCAACAAGAGTCCCCACAGATACGCAGTATTTT. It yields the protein CASNPTRVPTDTQYF.

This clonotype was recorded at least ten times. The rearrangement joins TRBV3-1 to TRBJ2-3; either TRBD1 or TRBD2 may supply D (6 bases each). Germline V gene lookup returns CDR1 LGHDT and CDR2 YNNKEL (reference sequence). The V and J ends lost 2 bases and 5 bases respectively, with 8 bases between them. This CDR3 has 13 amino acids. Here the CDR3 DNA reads TGTGCCAGCAGCCAAAAGGGGGGAGATACGCAGTATTTT. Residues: CASSQKGGDTQYF.

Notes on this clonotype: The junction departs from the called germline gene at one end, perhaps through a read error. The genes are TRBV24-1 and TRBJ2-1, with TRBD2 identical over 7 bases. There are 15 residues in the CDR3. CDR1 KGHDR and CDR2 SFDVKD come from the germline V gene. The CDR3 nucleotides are TGTGCCACCCTGGCGGGAGACGGCTCCTGCAATGAGCAGTTCTTC. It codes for CATLAGDGSCNEQFF.

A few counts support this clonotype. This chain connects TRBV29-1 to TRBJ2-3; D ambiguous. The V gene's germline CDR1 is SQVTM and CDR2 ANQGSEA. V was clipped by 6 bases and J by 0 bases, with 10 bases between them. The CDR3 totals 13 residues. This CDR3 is CSVTQDSTDTQYF. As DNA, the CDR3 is TGCAGCGTGACGCAGGATAGCACAGATACGCAGTATTTT.

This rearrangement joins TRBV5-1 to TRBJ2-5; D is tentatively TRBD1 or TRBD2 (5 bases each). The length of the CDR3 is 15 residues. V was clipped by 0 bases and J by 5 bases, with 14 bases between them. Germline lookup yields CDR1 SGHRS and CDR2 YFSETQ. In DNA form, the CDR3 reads TGCGCCAGCAGCTTGGAGGGGAGAGCTTCCGAGACCCAGTACTTC. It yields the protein CASSLEGRASETQYF.